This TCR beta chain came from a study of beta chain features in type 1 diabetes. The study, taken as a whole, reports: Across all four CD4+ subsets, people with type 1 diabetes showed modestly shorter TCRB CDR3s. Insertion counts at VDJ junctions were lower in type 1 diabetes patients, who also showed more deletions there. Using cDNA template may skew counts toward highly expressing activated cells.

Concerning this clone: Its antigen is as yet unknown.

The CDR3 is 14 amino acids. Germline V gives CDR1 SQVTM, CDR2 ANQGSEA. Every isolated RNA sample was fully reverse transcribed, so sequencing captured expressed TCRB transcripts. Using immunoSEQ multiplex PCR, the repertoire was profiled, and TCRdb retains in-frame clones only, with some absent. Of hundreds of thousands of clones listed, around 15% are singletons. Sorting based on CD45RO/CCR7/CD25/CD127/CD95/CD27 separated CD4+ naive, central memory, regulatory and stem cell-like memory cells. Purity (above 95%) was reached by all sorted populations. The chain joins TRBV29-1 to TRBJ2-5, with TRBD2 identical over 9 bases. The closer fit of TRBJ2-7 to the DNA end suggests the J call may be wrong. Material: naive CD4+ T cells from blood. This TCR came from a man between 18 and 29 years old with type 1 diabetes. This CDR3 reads CSVGATSGSYEQYF. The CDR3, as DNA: TGCAGCGTTGGGGCGACTAGCGGTTCCTACGAGCAGTACTTC.